One TCR beta chain is described in this entry. The antigen remains undetermined. This record belongs to a study of CD8+ T cells in alopecia areata. The wider study: Tofacitinib ran for 6 to 18 months before 6 months off drug.

The treatment was: oral pan-JAK inhibitor, 5-10 mg twice daily. Study-wide findings and caveats: Normal-skin resident alphabeta T cells also appear among scalp sample sequences. For baseline CD8+ expansion, any link to response stays uncertain with one nonresponder.

After isolation, RNA underwent reverse transcription to generate cDNA as the sequencing template. The assay was immunoSEQ multiplex PCR, and TCRdb's table has in-frame clones only and misses some. This table has about 270,000 clones, around 64% appearing once. Trimming cost V 0 bases and J 7 bases, with 8 bases left between them. Looked up from germline, CDR1 is SGHNT and CDR2 is YYREEE (reference sequence). The CDR3 consists of 14 residues. This receptor was obtained from a human donor with alopecia areata. The chain links TRBV5-4 to TRBJ1-6; maybe TRBD1 (6 bases). Sequenced here: CD4+ T cells sorted from blood, sampled between weeks 51 and 54, from a patient treated with tofacitinib. This chain's CDR3 is CASSLEQGNSPLHF. DNA of the CDR3: TGTGCCAGCAGCTTGGAGCAGGGGAATTCACCCCTCCACTTT.